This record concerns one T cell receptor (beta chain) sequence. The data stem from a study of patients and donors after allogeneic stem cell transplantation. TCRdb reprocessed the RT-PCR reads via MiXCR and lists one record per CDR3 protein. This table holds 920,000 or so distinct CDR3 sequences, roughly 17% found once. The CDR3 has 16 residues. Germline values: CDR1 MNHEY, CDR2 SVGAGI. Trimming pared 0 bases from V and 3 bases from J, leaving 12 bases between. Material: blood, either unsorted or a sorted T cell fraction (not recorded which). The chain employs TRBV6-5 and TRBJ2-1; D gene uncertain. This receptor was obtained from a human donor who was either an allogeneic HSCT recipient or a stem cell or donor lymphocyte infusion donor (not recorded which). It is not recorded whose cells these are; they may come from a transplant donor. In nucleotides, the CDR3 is TGTGCCAGCAGTTACTCGACGGGCCCCGGCTACAATGAGCAGTTCTTC. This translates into CASSYSTGPGYNEQFF.